This T cell receptor (beta chain) appears in the sequencing data of a study of blood T cell repertoires in COVID-19. Study background: Some COVID-19 samples were acute and others convalescent; all came from the United States, Italy and Spain. PBMCs, B-cell-depleted T cells, or T cells were the source of the cDNA or gDNA that made up the material.

Authors' data handling: Quantification of nucleated cells was approximated via reference gene primer amplification. Generated by immunoSEQ multiplex PCR, the TCRdb table keeps only in-frame clones and is missing some. V, J and clone size were drawn from that table, and D and trimming were deduced from the DNA. Among some 130,000 clones listed, more than 70% were seen once. Germline CDR1 KGHDR, CDR2 SFDVKD. The length of the CDR3 is 15 residues. Trimming shortened V by 3 bases and J by 3 bases, and 10 bases separated the two germline ends. The clonotype originates from a man in his fifties or sixties with acute or convalescent COVID-19. This sequence joins TRBV24-1 and TRBJ1-4, with D possibly matching TRBD1 (5 bases). The sequenced sample was peripheral blood. The CDR3 coding sequence is TGTGCCACCAGTGATCCCCGGGGGGCTAATGAAAAACTGTTTTTT. Translating gives CATSDPRGANEKLFF.